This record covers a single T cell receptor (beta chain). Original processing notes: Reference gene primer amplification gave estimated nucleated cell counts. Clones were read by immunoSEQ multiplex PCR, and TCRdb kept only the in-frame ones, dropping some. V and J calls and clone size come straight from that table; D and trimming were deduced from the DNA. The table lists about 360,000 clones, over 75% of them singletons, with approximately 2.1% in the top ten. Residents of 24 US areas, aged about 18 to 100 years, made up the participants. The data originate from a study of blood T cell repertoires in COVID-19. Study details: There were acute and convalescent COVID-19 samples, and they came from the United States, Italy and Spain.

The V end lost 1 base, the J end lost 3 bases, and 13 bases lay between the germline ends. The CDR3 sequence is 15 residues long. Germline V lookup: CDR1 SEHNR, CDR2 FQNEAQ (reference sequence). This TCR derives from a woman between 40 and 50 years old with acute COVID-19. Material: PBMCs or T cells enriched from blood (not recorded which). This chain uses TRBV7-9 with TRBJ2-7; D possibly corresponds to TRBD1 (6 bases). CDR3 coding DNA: TGTGCCAGCAGCTTAGATGCCGGGACACTCTACGAGCAGTACTTC. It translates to CASSLDAGTLYEQYF.